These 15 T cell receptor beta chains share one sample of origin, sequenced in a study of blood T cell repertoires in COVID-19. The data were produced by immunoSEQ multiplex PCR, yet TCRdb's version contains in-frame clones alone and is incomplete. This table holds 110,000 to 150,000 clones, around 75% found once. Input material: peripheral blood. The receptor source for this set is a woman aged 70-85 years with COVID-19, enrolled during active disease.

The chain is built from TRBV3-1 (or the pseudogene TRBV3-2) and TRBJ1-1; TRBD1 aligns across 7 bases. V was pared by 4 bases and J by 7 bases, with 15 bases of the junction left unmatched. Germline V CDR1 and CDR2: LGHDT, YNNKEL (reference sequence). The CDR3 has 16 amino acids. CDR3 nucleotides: TGTGCCAGCAGCCCGCCCCGGGGACAGAGAACCGTTGAAGCTTTCTTT. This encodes CASSPPRGQRTVEAFF.

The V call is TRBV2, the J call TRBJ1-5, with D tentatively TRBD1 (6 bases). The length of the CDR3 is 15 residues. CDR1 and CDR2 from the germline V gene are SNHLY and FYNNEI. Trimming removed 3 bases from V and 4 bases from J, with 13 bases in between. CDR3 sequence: CASSDFVGTNQPQHF. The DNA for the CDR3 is TGTGCCAGCAGTGATTTTGTGGGGACAAATCAGCCCCAGCATTTT.

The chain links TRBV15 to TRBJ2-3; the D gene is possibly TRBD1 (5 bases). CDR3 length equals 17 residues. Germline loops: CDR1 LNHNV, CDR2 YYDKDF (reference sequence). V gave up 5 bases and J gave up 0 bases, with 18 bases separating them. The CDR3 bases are TGTGCCACCAGCGAACCCGTCAAGACAGCTAGCACAGATACGCAGTATTTT. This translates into CATSEPVKTASTDTQYF.

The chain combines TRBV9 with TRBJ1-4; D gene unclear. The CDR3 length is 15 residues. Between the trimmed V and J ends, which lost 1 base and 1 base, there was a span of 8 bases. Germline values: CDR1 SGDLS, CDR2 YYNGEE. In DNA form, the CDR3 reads TGTGCCAGCAGCGTACAGGCAGGAACTAATGAAAAACTGTTTTTT. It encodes CASSVQAGTNEKLFF.

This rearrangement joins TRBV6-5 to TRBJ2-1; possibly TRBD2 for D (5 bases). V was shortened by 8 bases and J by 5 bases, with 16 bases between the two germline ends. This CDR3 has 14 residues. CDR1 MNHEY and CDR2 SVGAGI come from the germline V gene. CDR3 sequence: CASRESLGHNEQFF. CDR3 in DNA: TGTGCCAGCCGGGAATCACTCGGGCACAATGAGCAGTTCTTC.

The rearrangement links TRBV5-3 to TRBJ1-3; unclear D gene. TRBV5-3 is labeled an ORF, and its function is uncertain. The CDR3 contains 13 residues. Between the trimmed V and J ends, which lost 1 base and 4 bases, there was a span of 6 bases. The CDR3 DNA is TGTGCCAGAAGCTTGAGAGAAGGAAACACCATATATTTT. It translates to CARSLREGNTIYF.

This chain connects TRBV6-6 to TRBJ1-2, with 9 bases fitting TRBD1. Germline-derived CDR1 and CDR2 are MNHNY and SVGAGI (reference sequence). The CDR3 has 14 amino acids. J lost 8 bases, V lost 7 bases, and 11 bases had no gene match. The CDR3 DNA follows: TGTGCCAGCACCCTCCTACAGGGGGCCGGGGGCTACACCTTC. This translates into CASTLLQGAGGYTF.

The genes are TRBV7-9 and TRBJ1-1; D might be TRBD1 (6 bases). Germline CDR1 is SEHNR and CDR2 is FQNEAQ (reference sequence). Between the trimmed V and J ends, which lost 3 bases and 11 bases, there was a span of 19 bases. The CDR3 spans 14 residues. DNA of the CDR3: TGTGCCAGCAGCTTCGCCGGGGGGCGCCCGGAGGCTTTCTTT. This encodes CASSFAGGRPEAFF.

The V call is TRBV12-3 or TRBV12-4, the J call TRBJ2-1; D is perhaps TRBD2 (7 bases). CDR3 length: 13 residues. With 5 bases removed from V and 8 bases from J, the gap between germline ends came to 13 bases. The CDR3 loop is CASSGGGPDEQFF. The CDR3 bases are TGTGCCAGCAGTGGGGGGGGCCCCGATGAGCAGTTCTTC.

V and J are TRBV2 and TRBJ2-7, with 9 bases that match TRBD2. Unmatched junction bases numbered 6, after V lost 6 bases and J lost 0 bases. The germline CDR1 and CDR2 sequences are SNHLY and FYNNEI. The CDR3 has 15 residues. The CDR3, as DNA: TGTGCCAGCAGAGGAAGCGGGGGGTTCTCCTACGAGCAGTACTTC. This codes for CASRGSGGFSYEQYF. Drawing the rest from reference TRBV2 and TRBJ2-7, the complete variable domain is EPEVTQTPSHQVTQMGQEVILRCVPISNHLYFYWYRQILGQKVEFLVSFYNNEISEKSEIFDDQFSVERPDGSNFTLKIRSTKLEDSAMYFCASRGSGGFSYEQYFGPGTRLTVT.

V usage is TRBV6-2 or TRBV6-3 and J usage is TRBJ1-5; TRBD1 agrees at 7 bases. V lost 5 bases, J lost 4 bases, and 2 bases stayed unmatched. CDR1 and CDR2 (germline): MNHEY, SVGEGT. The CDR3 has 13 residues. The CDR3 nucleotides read TGTGCCAGCAGTCGGGACAGAAATCAGCCCCAGCATTTT. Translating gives CASSRDRNQPQHF.

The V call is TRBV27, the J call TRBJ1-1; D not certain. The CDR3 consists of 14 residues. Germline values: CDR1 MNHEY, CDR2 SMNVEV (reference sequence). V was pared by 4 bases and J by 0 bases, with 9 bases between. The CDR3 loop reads CASSSIHLNTEAFF. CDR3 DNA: TGTGCCAGCAGTTCCATACACCTGAACACTGAAGCTTTCTTT.

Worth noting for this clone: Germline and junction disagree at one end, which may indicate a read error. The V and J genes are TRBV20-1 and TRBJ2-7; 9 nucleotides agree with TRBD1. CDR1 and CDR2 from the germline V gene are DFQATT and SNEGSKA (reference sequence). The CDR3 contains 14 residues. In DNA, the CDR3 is TGCAGTGCTAGTTCGGGACAGGGACGGCCTTGGGGCCACTTC. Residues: CSASSGQGRPWGHF.

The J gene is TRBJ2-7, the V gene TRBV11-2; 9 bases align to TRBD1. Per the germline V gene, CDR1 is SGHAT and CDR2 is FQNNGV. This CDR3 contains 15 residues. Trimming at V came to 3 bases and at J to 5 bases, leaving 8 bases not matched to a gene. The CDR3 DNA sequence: TGTGCCAGCAGCTTGACCGGACAGGGGTACCACGAGCAGTACTTC. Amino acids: CASSLTGQGYHEQYF.

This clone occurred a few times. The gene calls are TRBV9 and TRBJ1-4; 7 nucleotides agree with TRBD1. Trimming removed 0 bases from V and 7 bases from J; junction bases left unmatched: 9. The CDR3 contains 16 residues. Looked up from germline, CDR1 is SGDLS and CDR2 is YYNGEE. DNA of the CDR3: TGTGCCAGCAGCGTAGGGGTTGCAGGGGGAGGTGAAAAACTGTTTTTT. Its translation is CASSVGVAGGGEKLFF.